Below, 14 T cell receptor beta chains from the same sample are listed, as sequenced in a study of shared clonotypes between healthy human individuals. TCRdb's copy holds only in-frame clones and misses some; the assay was immunoSEQ multiplex PCR. The table lists roughly 2,000,000 clones, approximately 94% of them singletons. Naive CD8 populations comprised CD45RO-negative cells positively selected for CCR7, excluding terminally differentiated effector memory CD45RA+ cells. Sequencing used naive CD8+ T cells sorted from blood. The receptors here all came from a man aged 18-30 years in good health.

In regard to this clone: Other DNA sequences in this specimen translate into the identical CDR3. The chain combines TRBV12-5 with TRBJ2-7, with 7 positions matching TRBD1. V shed 1 base, J shed 2 bases, and the junction held 2 bases outside the gene matches. The V gene's germline CDR1 is LGHNT and CDR2 FRNRAP. CDR3 size: 14 residues. For the CDR3, the DNA is TGTGCTAGTGGTTTGGGACAGGGCACCTACGAGCAGTACTTC. Translated, it gives CASGLGQGTYEQYF.

The V gene is TRBV5-1, the J gene TRBJ2-3; 8 bases are shared with TRBD1. V lost 3 bases to trimming and J lost 5 bases; unmatched junction nucleotides: 8. The CDR3 totals 15 residues. CDR1 and CDR2 from the germline V gene are SGHRS and YFSETQ. CDR3 sequence (DNA): TGCGCCAGCAGCTGGTACGGACAGGGAAAAGATACGCAGTATTTT. Its protein product is CASSWYGQGKDTQYF.

V usage is TRBV28 and J usage is TRBJ1-1; D unresolved. The germline V gene encodes CDR1 MDHEN and CDR2 SYDVKM. The CDR3 extends over 12 amino acids. V was clipped by 2 bases and J by 7 bases, with 8 bases between them. CDR3 sequence: CASSLRFNEAFF. DNA for the CDR3: TGTGCCAGCAGTTTACGGTTTAATGAAGCTTTCTTT.

This clone has a single count. The chain is built from TRBV5-4 and TRBJ1-1; D uncertain. Trimming left V 0 bases short and J 0 bases short, with 12 bases between. The CDR3 sequence is 16 residues long. CDR1 SGHNT and CDR2 YYREEE come from the germline V gene (reference sequence). The chain's CDR3 is CASSLAGDFMNTEAFF. The CDR3 DNA is TGTGCCAGCAGCTTGGCTGGGGATTTCATGAACACTGAAGCTTTCTTT.

The rearrangement uses TRBV4-3 and TRBJ2-7; TRBD2 matches 8 bases. This CDR3 has 15 residues. After removal of 4 bases from V and 3 bases from J, the junction contained 8 bases not matched to a gene. Per the germline V gene, CDR1 is LGHNA and CDR2 is YSLEER. CDR3 nucleotides: TGCGCCAGCAGCCCGCGACTAGCGAGAGACTACGAGCAGTACTTC. Residues: CASSPRLARDYEQYF.

This clone came up once. The chain has TRBV6-6 and TRBJ2-7; unclear D gene. Germline-derived CDR1 and CDR2 are MNHNY and SVGAGI (reference sequence). Trimming took 6 bases from V and 3 from J, leaving 12 bases between them. There are 13 residues in the CDR3. The CDR3 sequence is CASSPARIYEQYF. The CDR3 DNA reads TGTGCCAGCAGCCCCGCGAGGATCTACGAGCAGTACTTC.

This rearrangement joins TRBV19 to TRBJ1-6, with 9 nucleotides matching TRBD1. Trimming removed 7 bases from V and 6 bases from J; junction bases left unmatched: 10. The length of the CDR3 is 16 residues. Germline V gives CDR1 LNHDA, CDR2 SQIVND (reference sequence). CDR3 residues: CASILAPDRGNSPLHF. The CDR3 DNA sequence: TGTGCCAGTATCTTAGCGCCGGACAGGGGTAATTCACCCCTCCACTTT.

The chain has TRBV6-5 and TRBJ2-5; D is unresolved. The last part of the DNA fits TRBJ2-7 better; the J call may be wrong. The CDR3 totals 11 residues. The germline V gene encodes CDR1 MNHEY and CDR2 SVGAGI. CDR3 sequence (DNA): TGTGCCAGCAGGCCTTTTTACGAGCAGTACTTC. It is translated as CASRPFYEQYF.

J is TRBJ2-1 and V is TRBV4-3, with TRBD2 matching 7 bases. This CDR3 region has 18 residues. In germline, CDR1 is LGHNA, CDR2 YSLEER. The V and J ends lost 0 bases and 5 bases, in that order; junction bases with no gene match: 13. In DNA form, the CDR3 reads TGCGCCAGCAGCCAAGATCGGTTCGGGGGAGGGCCTCACAATGAGCAGTTCTTC. Protein sequence: CASSQDRFGGGPHNEQFF.

The rearrangement joins TRBV7-9 to TRBJ2-1; 9 nucleotides match TRBD2. CDR1 is SEHNR, CDR2 FQNEAQ, per germline (reference sequence). The length of the CDR3 is 15 residues. V was clipped by 5 bases and J by 2 bases; unmatched bases: 4. The chain's CDR3 is CASSLSGSPYNEQFF. In nucleotides, the CDR3 is TGTGCCAGCAGCCTTAGCGGGAGCCCCTACAATGAGCAGTTCTTC.

This chain joins TRBV25-1 and TRBJ2-3, with TRBD2 as a possible D gene (5 bases). CDR1 and CDR2 (germline): MGHDK, SYGVNS. The CDR3 totals 16 residues. Trimming removed 1 base at V and 9 bases at J, with 20 bases between. DNA of the CDR3: TGTGCCAGCAGTGAATCTTCCGGGATACGTGGGATGACGCAGTATTTT. This sequence encodes CASSESSGIRGMTQYF.

The chain joins TRBV7-9 to TRBJ2-7, with D hard to call. V lost 4 bases and J 3 bases, leaving 10 bases between the germline ends. There are 13 residues in the CDR3. The germline CDR1 and CDR2 sequences are SEHNR and FQNEAQ (reference sequence). CDR3 nucleotides: TGTGCCAGCAGCTCAGAGGCAGACTACGAGCAGTACTTC. As protein: CASSSEADYEQYF. Using reference TRBV7-9 and TRBJ2-7 for the parts outside the CDR3, the full variable domain is DTGVSQNPRHKITKRGQNVTFRCDPISEHNRLYWYRQTLGQGPEFLTYFQNEAQLEKSRLLSDRFSAERPKGSFSTLEIQRTEQGDSAMYLCASSSEADYEQYFGPGTRLTVT.

As to this clone: This sample also contains other DNA sequences that code for the same CDR3. J is TRBJ2-7 and V is TRBV9; 7 nucleotides match TRBD2. With 0 bases clipped from V and 3 bases from J, the junction kept 3 bases outside the gene matches. The CDR3 is 14 amino acids. Germline CDR1 reads SGDLS; CDR2 reads YYNGEE. The CDR3 DNA reads TGTGCCAGCAGCGTAGGAGGGGAGGGCTACGAGCAGTACTTC. Translating gives CASSVGGEGYEQYF.

This clone came up a few times. The gene calls are TRBV6-1 and TRBJ1-2, with D hard to call. Germline CDR1 is MNHNS and CDR2 is SASEGT. V was clipped by 7 bases and J by 8 bases, with 11 bases between them. The CDR3 consists of 11 residues. Here the CDR3 DNA reads TGTGCCAGCACCCATACTGAGGGCTACACCTTC. Residues: CASTHTEGYTF.